The 2 T cell receptor beta chains presented below share a single source sample, sequenced in a study of blood T cell repertoires in COVID-19. Sequencing was performed with immunoSEQ multiplex PCR; in TCRdb, only in-frame clones are kept and a portion is missing. The sample holds approximately 210,000 clones, 83% seen once. Sequencing was done on a sample of peripheral blood. The origin of the receptors is a woman between 35 and 50 years old with active or convalescent COVID-19.

This clone was recorded a few times. V and J are TRBV3-1 (or the pseudogene TRBV3-2) and TRBJ1-1, with D uncertain. CDR3 length: 15 amino acids. The germline gives CDR1 LGHDT, CDR2 YNNKEL (reference sequence). V shed 7 bases and J shed 1 base, with 16 bases lying between them. The CDR3 bases are TGTGCCAGCATCCCCTCTGAGGTCAGGAACACTGAAGCTTTCTTT. This sequence encodes CASIPSEVRNTEAFF.

The chain uses TRBV28 and TRBJ2-7; 9 nucleotides match TRBD1. The V gene end was trimmed by 8 bases and the J gene end by 3 bases; junction bases not matched to a gene: 5. CDR1 MDHEN and CDR2 SYDVKM come from the germline V gene. The CDR3 consists of 13 residues. The CDR3 nucleotides read TGTGCCAGCGAACCGGGACAGGGCTACGAGCAGTACTTC. Protein: CASEPGQGYEQYF. The entire variable domain, with the rest obtained from reference TRBV28 and TRBJ2-7, is as follows: DVKVTQSSRYLVKRTGEKVFLECVQDMDHENMFWYRQDPGLGLRLIYFSYDVKMKEKGDIPEGYSVSREKKERFSLILESASTNQTSMYLCASEPGQGYEQYFGPGTRLTVT.